The 32 T cell receptor beta chains below all came from one sample that was sequenced in a study of PD-1 blockade in mismatch repair-deficient tumors. Some clones are missing from TCRdb's copy, which holds only in-frame ones; the method was immunoSEQ multiplex PCR. Of around 40,000 clones detected, 65% to 85% appear once; the ten largest clones hold 1.1%. Here the sequenced sample was PBMCs, taken roughly 40 weeks after starting pembrolizumab. The source is an adult with mismatch repair-deficient cancer.

The chain is built from TRBV11-3 and TRBJ1-4, with D maybe TRBD1 (6 bases). The V end lost 8 bases, the J end lost 6 bases, and 13 bases lay between the germline ends. Germline V gene sequence: CDR1 SGHNT, CDR2 YENEEA. The CDR3 runs 13 residues. Written as DNA, the CDR3 is TGTGCCAGCGGGAACAGGGAACATGAAAAACTGTTTTTT. As protein: CASGNREHEKLFF.

The chain links TRBV28 to TRBJ2-1; D possibly corresponds to TRBD1 (6 bases). The CDR3 length is 13 residues. V lost 3 bases and J lost 6, with 9 bases in between. In germline, CDR1 is MDHEN, CDR2 SYDVKM. The CDR3 DNA reads as TGTGCCAGCAGTTTGGCAGGGGTCAATGAGCAGTTCTTC. Encoded protein: CASSLAGVNEQFF.

The chain links TRBV7-3 to TRBJ2-1, with 12 bases lining up with TRBD2. Germline CDR1 SGHTA, CDR2 FQGTGA. This CDR3 has 15 amino acids. Unmatched junction bases numbered 8, after V lost 5 bases and J lost 9 bases. CDR3 sequence reads: CASSMLTSGSGEQFF. The CDR3 nucleotides are TGTGCCAGCAGCATGCTGACTAGCGGGAGTGGTGAGCAGTTCTTC.

The rearrangement links TRBV4-1 to TRBJ2-1; perhaps TRBD2 as D (6 bases). The germline V gene encodes CDR1 MGHRA and CDR2 YSYEKL. This CDR3 has 14 amino acids. V lost 4 bases and J 4 bases, leaving 11 bases between the germline ends. The DNA for the CDR3 is TGCGCCAGCAGCCTTATAGCGGCTTACAATGAGCAGTTCTTC. Translation gives CASSLIAAYNEQFF.

The chain carries TRBV19 and TRBJ2-1; 7 nucleotides match TRBD2. Germline V gives CDR1 LNHDA, CDR2 SQIVND (reference sequence). The CDR3 spans 16 residues. With V trimmed by 2 bases and J by 9 bases, 13 bases remained unmatched. The CDR3, as DNA: TGTGCCAGTAGTATACGCGGTGAGGGAGGGCCCTCTGAGCAGTTCTTC. As protein: CASSIRGEGGPSEQFF.

Only a few counts were recorded for this clone. The chain employs TRBV27 and TRBJ2-7, with 7 positions matching TRBD2. The germline gives CDR1 MNHEY, CDR2 SMNVEV (reference sequence). The CDR3 is 15 amino acids. V was pared by 5 bases and J by 3 bases, with 10 bases of the junction left unmatched. CDR3 protein: CASSPKSGTNYEQYF. The DNA of the CDR3 is TGTGCCAGCAGTCCCAAGAGCGGGACTAACTACGAGCAGTACTTC.

This clone has just a few counts. This chain links TRBV19 with TRBJ2-7; 8 nucleotides line up with TRBD1. V was clipped by 1 base and J by 2 bases; unmatched bases: 4. The V gene's germline CDR1 is LNHDA and CDR2 SQIVND (reference sequence). The CDR3 is 15 residues long. The CDR3 bases are TGTGCCAGTAGTATAGTGACAGGGGAAGCCTACGAGCAGTACTTC. Translated, it gives CASSIVTGEAYEQYF.

The chain uses TRBV28 and TRBJ1-3, with TRBD1 matching 7 bases. The V segment lost 5 bases and the J segment 0 bases; nucleotides outside the gene matches: 7. In germline, CDR1 is MDHEN, CDR2 SYDVKM. The CDR3 loop spans 16 amino acids. CDR3 region: CASSRYSGGSGNTIYF. For the CDR3, the DNA is TGTGCCAGCAGTAGGTACTCAGGGGGCTCTGGAAACACCATATATTTT. The full variable domain, completed using reference TRBV28 and TRBJ1-3, is DVKVTQSSRYLVKRTGEKVFLECVQDMDHENMFWYRQDPGLGLRLIYFSYDVKMKEKGDIPEGYSVSREKKERFSLILESASTNQTSMYLCASSRYSGGSGNTIYFGEGSWLTVV.

The V and J genes are TRBV7-2 and TRBJ2-1; a weak D match, TRBD2 (6 bases). This CDR3 spans 13 amino acids. Germline CDR1 SGHTA, CDR2 FQGNSA. With 5 bases removed from V and 4 bases from J, the gap between germline ends came to 9 bases. The CDR3 DNA reads as TGTGCCAGCAGCCTAGGGACTTACAATGAGCAGTTCTTC. It translates to CASSLGTYNEQFF.

This clone was counted a single time. CDR3 loop: CASSFGTVTPIQYF. DNA for the CDR3: TGTGCCAGCAGCTTCGGGACAGTCACCCCCATCCAGTACTTC. This chain links TRBV5-6 with TRBJ2-5; 7 bases agree with TRBD1. Unmatched junction bases numbered 11, after V lost 2 bases and J lost 10 bases. Germline loops: CDR1 SGHDT, CDR2 YYEEEE. The CDR3 runs 14 residues.

This clone was seen only a few times. The chain uses TRBV27 and TRBJ2-5; 7 bases match TRBD2. The CDR3 has 15 residues. V dropped 1 base and J dropped 4; count of bases not matched to a gene: 6. CDR1 and CDR2 from the germline V gene are MNHEY and SMNVEV (reference sequence). The CDR3 region has the DNA TGTGCCAGCAGTTTATTTGGCGGGAGCGGAGAGACCCAGTACTTC. Protein product: CASSLFGGSGETQYF.

This chain joins TRBV7-9 and TRBJ2-5, with D perhaps TRBD2 (6 bases). This CDR3 has 17 residues. Germline V gives CDR1 SEHNR, CDR2 FQNEAQ (reference sequence). V lost 1 base and J 5 bases, leaving 20 bases between the germline ends. CDR3 bases: TGTGCCAGCAGCTTAGTCGGCCCGGGAGAAAAGGATGAGACCCAGTACTTC. This sequence encodes CASSLVGPGEKDETQYF.

CDR3 protein: CASSDRGGSLHF. CDR3 nucleotides: TGTGCCAGCAGCGACAGGGGAGGATCCCTCCACTTT. V is TRBV19 and J is TRBJ1-6; 8 bases are shared with TRBD1. The V and J ends lost 9 bases and 14 bases, in that order; junction bases with no gene match: 9. This CDR3 comprises 12 residues. Germline CDR1 is LNHDA and CDR2 is SQIVND (reference sequence). The full variable domain, its missing parts supplied by reference TRBV19 and TRBJ1-6, is DGGITQSPKYLFRKEGQNVTLSCEQNLNHDAMYWYRQDPGQGLRLIYYSQIVNDFQKGDIAEGYSVSREKKESFPLTVTSAQKNPTAFYLCASSDRGGSLHFGNGTRLTVT.

The chain combines TRBV6-5 with TRBJ2-7; TRBD1 matches 11 bases. The CDR3 spans 13 residues. V shed 6 bases, J shed 7 bases, and the junction held 5 bases outside the gene matches. Germline V CDR1 and CDR2: MNHEY, SVGAGI. Here the CDR3 reads CASRGQGAGEQYF. CDR3 sequence (DNA): TGTGCCAGCAGAGGACAGGGGGCGGGTGAGCAGTACTTC.

The rearrangement uses TRBV12-5 and TRBJ2-1; 7 bases are shared with TRBD2. The CDR3 covers 14 residues. V shed 6 bases and J 8 bases; nucleotides not matched to a gene: 10. Germline lookup yields CDR1 LGHNT and CDR2 FRNRAP. The CDR3, as DNA: TGTGCTAGTGGGAACCTAGCGGCGGTGGATGAGCAGTTCTTC. Protein: CASGNLAAVDEQFF.

The V gene is TRBV7-9, the J gene TRBJ2-4; TRBD2 aligns across 7 bases. In germline, CDR1 is SEHNR, CDR2 FQNEAQ (reference sequence). With V trimmed by 7 bases and J by 1 base, 4 bases remained unmatched. This CDR3 spans 14 amino acids. In nucleotides, the CDR3 is TGTGCCAGCACCCTACTAGCGGCCAAAAACATTCAGTACTTC. It translates to CASTLLAAKNIQYF.

On this clone itself: A much larger clone sits a single nucleotide away, making a read error possible. Other DNA variants within this sample encode the same CDR3. This chain links TRBV19 with TRBJ2-7; 9 nucleotides align to TRBD2. Germline CDR1 and CDR2: LNHDA and SQIVND (reference sequence). The CDR3 has 15 amino acids. With V trimmed by 3 bases and J by 3 bases, 6 bases remained unmatched. CDR3 DNA sequence: TGTGCCAGTAGTATCGAGGGTAGCGGGAGCTACGAGCAGTACTTC. Translated: CASSIEGSGSYEQYF.

The chain couples TRBV9 to TRBJ1-1, with D uncertain. The CDR3 runs to 14 residues. V dropped 1 base and J dropped 1 base, with 8 bases sitting between them. Germline values: CDR1 SGDLS, CDR2 YYNGEE. The DNA of the CDR3 is TGTGCCAGCAGCGTACACACCACGAACACTGAAGCTTTCTTT. Translating it yields CASSVHTTNTEAFF.

V gene TRBV29-1 combines with J gene TRBJ1-1; D is ambiguous. The length of the CDR3 is 11 residues. The germline gives CDR1 SQVTM, CDR2 ANQGSEA. V lost 4 bases and J lost 6, with 9 bases in between. CDR3 region: CSVVSSPEAFF. The CDR3, as DNA: TGCAGCGTTGTTAGCAGCCCTGAAGCTTTCTTT.

This clone has a handful of counts. The chain has TRBV6-5 and TRBJ2-7, with 8 bases matching TRBD2. The germline V gene encodes CDR1 MNHEY and CDR2 SVGAGI. Trimming cost V 2 bases and J 1 base; bases outside gene matches: 1. This CDR3 is 14 amino acids long. CDR3 sequence reads: CASSYSGSSYEQYF. In DNA, the CDR3 is TGTGCCAGCAGTTACAGCGGGAGTTCCTACGAGCAGTACTTC.

This chain links TRBV11-3 with TRBJ2-7, with 11 nucleotides matching TRBD1. Germline V CDR1 and CDR2: SGHNT, YENEEA. J lost 4 bases, V lost 4 bases, and 6 bases had no gene match. This CDR3 spans 15 amino acids. CDR3 in DNA: TGTGCCAGCAGCTCCTTGGACAGGGGGCCGTACGAGCAGTACTTC. It translates to CASSSLDRGPYEQYF.

The chain recombines TRBV6-5 with TRBJ2-1; a weak D match, TRBD2 (5 bases). The CDR3 sequence is 15 residues long. Trimming shortened V by 2 bases and J by 6 bases, and 14 bases separated the two germline ends. Germline CDR1 is MNHEY and CDR2 is SVGAGI. The CDR3 loop is CASSYAPAAGNEQFF. In nucleotides, the CDR3 is TGTGCCAGCAGTTACGCGCCCGCGGCGGGCAATGAGCAGTTCTTC.

This chain joins TRBV7-2 and TRBJ2-1; 10 nucleotides align to TRBD2. The length of the CDR3 is 15 residues. The germline V gene has CDR1 SGHTA and CDR2 FQGNSA. Trimming cost V 6 bases and J 9 bases; bases outside gene matches: 11. As DNA, the CDR3 is TGTGCCAGCAGACCCACCGGGACTAGCGTTCGTGAGCAGTTCTTC. Protein: CASRPTGTSVREQFF.

The rearrangement joins TRBV5-6 to TRBJ2-5; the match to TRBD2 covers 7 bases. The CDR3 is 14 amino acids. The germline gives CDR1 SGHDT, CDR2 YYEEEE. J gave up 3 bases and V 2 bases, and 4 bases lay outside the gene matches. In DNA form, the CDR3 reads TGTGCCAGCAGCTTATTCGGGAGGAAAGAGACCCAGTACTTC. This gives the protein CASSLFGRKETQYF. Combining the CDR3 with reference TRBV5-6 and TRBJ2-5 gives the whole variable domain DAGVTQSPTHLIKTRGQQVTLRCSPKSGHDTVSWYQQALGQGPQFIFQYYEEEERQRGNFPDRFSGHQFPNYSSELNVNALLLGDSALYLCASSLFGRKETQYFGPGTRLLVL.

The chain has TRBV10-1 and TRBJ2-7; D perhaps matches TRBD2 (6 bases). CDR3 size: 14 residues. Trimming took 2 bases from V and 0 from J, leaving 8 bases between them. The germline V gene encodes CDR1 WNHNN and CDR2 SYGVQD (reference sequence). CDR3 in amino acids: CASSESGFSYEQYF. In DNA form, the CDR3 reads TGCGCCAGCAGTGAGAGCGGGTTCTCCTACGAGCAGTACTTC.

The V and J genes are TRBV10-2 and TRBJ2-3; D unclear. V lost 4 bases to trimming and J lost 0 bases, with 8 bases between them. The CDR3 is made up of 14 amino acids. Per germline, CDR1 WSHSY and CDR2 SAAADI. CDR3 nucleotides: TGCGCCAGCAGTGCTAGTAGTAGCACAGATACGCAGTATTTT. This translates into CASSASSSTDTQYF.

This sequence joins TRBV7-2 and TRBJ2-6, with D possibly matching TRBD2 (6 bases). V was pared by 5 bases and J by 2 bases, with 10 bases between. From germline, CDR1 is SGHTA and CDR2 FQGNSA. The CDR3 has 15 amino acids. This CDR3 is CASSRPGAGANVLTF. The DNA for the CDR3 is TGTGCCAGCAGCCGCCCGGGGGCTGGGGCCAACGTCCTGACTTTC.

Worth noting for this clone: The identical CDR3 is also encoded by other nucleotide sequences in the sample. CDR3 coding DNA: TGCGCCAGCAGCCTGACGCTAGCGGGAGGAAGAAGGTACGAGCAGTACTTC. Protein sequence: CASSLTLAGGRRYEQYF. V usage is TRBV5-1 and J usage is TRBJ2-7, with TRBD2 matching 11 bases. Trimming at V came to 4 bases and at J to 4 bases, leaving 13 bases not matched to a gene. The CDR3 sequence is 17 residues long. From germline, CDR1 is SGHRS and CDR2 YFSETQ.

In this sample, this clone turned up a few times. The DNA for the CDR3 is TGTGCCAGCTCGCCGAGACAGGGCGGCGAGCAGTACTTC. Its protein product is CASSPRQGGEQYF. The V call is TRBV18, the J call TRBJ2-7; 7 nucleotides agree with TRBD1. The CDR3 runs to 13 residues. V lost 6 bases, J lost 6 bases, and 8 bases stayed unmatched. Per the germline V gene, CDR1 is KGHSH and CDR2 is LQKENI.

The chain uses TRBV6-5 and TRBJ1-1, with 12 bases matching TRBD1. CDR1 MNHEY and CDR2 SVGAGI come from the germline V gene. The trim removed 6 bases at V and 1 base at J, leaving 3 bases unmatched. This CDR3 is 15 amino acids long. The CDR3 here is CASRGQGAGNTEAFF. The CDR3 DNA reads TGTGCCAGCAGGGGACAGGGGGCGGGGAACACTGAAGCTTTCTTT.

The genes are TRBV6-1 and TRBJ2-1, with a tentative D call TRBD2 (5 bases). CDR1 is MNHNS, CDR2 SASEGT, per germline. V was shortened by 3 bases and J by 3 bases, with 9 bases between the two germline ends. This CDR3 region has 14 residues. The CDR3 reads CASSEGGSYNEQFF. Here the CDR3 DNA reads TGTGCCAGCAGTGAGGGTGGGAGCTACAATGAGCAGTTCTTC.

This clone was seen once. The rearrangement uses TRBV28 and TRBJ2-3; the D is unclear. This CDR3 region has 14 residues. Trimming shortened V by 4 bases and J by 2 bases, and 10 bases separated the two germline ends. Germline-derived CDR1 and CDR2 are MDHEN and SYDVKM. The CDR3 region has the DNA TGTGCCAGCAGTTCGGTTTACCTCACAGATACGCAGTATTTT. It yields the protein CASSSVYLTDTQYF.